Each of the 8 T cell receptor beta chains below was sequenced from the same sample in a study of OX40 agonist ivuxolimab in advanced cancers. The repertoire was sequenced with immunoSEQ multiplex PCR; TCRdb's copy has only in-frame clones and lacks some. The profile shows 65,000 to 100,000 clones, around nine tenths of them singletons. This specimen was CD4+ or CD8+ T cells sorted from blood, taken in a trial of the OX40 agonist ivuxolimab. Every receptor here comes from an adult with an advanced solid tumor such as melanoma, head and neck, liver or kidney cancer.

The chain uses TRBV14 and TRBJ1-1; D remains ambiguous. This CDR3 region has 12 residues. With 1 base removed from V and 7 bases from J, the gap between germline ends came to 7 bases. Germline CDR1 and CDR2: SGHDN and FVKESK. The CDR3 reads CASSQASREAFF. DNA for the CDR3: TGTGCCAGCAGCCAAGCTAGTCGTGAAGCTTTCTTT.

The chain uses TRBV6-5 and TRBJ2-2; D possibly uses TRBD1 or TRBD2 (5 bases each). V was pared by 6 bases and J by 5 bases, with 13 bases between. The CDR3 length is 14 residues. The germline CDR1 and CDR2 sequences are MNHEY and SVGAGI. The CDR3 loop reads CASRPGTLTGELFF. CDR3 in DNA: TGTGCCAGCAGGCCCGGGACCCTAACCGGGGAGCTGTTTTTT.

The chain combines TRBV7-9 with TRBJ2-2; no definite D call. This CDR3 is built from 15 residues. With 0 bases removed from V and 6 bases from J, the gap between germline ends came to 11 bases. Germline V gives CDR1 SEHNR, CDR2 FQNEAQ (reference sequence). The CDR3 nucleotides are TGTGCCAGCAGCTTAGCATACAGCAGGTCCGGGGAGCTGTTTTTT. Translating it yields CASSLAYSRSGELFF.

V gene TRBV4-2 combines with J gene TRBJ2-2, with unresolved D. CDR1 and CDR2 (germline): LGHNA, YNFKEQ. The CDR3 runs to 15 residues. Between the trimmed V and J ends, which lost 0 bases and 0 bases, there was a span of 5 bases. In DNA form, the CDR3 reads TGTGCCAGCAGCCAAGATGGAGCGAACACCGGGGAGCTGTTTTTT. Its protein product is CASSQDGANTGELFF.

This clone was detected once. The V call is TRBV5-1, the J call TRBJ2-2, with a possible D match to TRBD2 (5 bases). CDR3 length: 16 amino acids. Germline V lookup: CDR1 SGHRS, CDR2 YFSETQ. Trimming left V 0 bases short and J 1 base short, with 10 bases between. CDR3 sequence reads: CASSLEGGGNTGELFF. CDR3 DNA sequence: TGCGCCAGCAGCTTGGAAGGCGGAGGGAACACCGGGGAGCTGTTTTTT. Full variable domain (outside the CDR3, taken from reference TRBV5-1 and TRBJ2-2): KAGVTQTPRYLIKTRGQQVTLSCSPISGHRSVSWYQQTPGQGLQFLFEYFSETQRNKGNFPGRFSGRQFSNSRSEMNVSTLELGDSALYLCASSLEGGGNTGELFFGEGSRLTVL.

The rearrangement uses TRBV4-1 and TRBJ1-4; D is perhaps TRBD1 (6 bases). The CDR3 contains 15 residues. The V end lost 1 base, the J end lost 7 bases, and 13 bases lay between the germline ends. CDR1 and CDR2 from the germline V gene are MGHRA and YSYEKL. CDR3 DNA: TGCGCCAGCAGCCAAGGGGGGGGCGCTTCTGAAAAACTGTTTTTT. It encodes CASSQGGGASEKLFF.

This clone was counted a few times. This chain uses TRBV25-1 with TRBJ1-1; D is ambiguous. V was shortened by 6 bases and J by 1 base, with 3 bases between the two germline ends. This CDR3 comprises 11 residues. The V gene's germline CDR1 is MGHDK and CDR2 SYGVNS. CDR3 amino acids: CASSPNTEAFF. CDR3 nucleotide sequence: TGTGCCAGCAGCCCGAACACTGAAGCTTTCTTT.

The chain couples TRBV30 to TRBJ1-5; tentatively, D is TRBD1 (6 bases). This CDR3 region has 13 residues. Germline CDR1 is GTSNPN and CDR2 is SVGIG (reference sequence). Trimming pared 5 bases from V and 4 bases from J, leaving 12 bases between. This CDR3 is CAWEGGRNQPQHF. DNA of the CDR3: TGTGCCTGGGAGGGGGGGCGAAATCAGCCCCAGCATTTT.